These 8 T cell receptor beta chains share one sample of origin, sequenced in a study of radiation and T cells in renal cell carcinoma. Sequenced by immunoSEQ multiplex PCR; TCRdb stores in-frame clones only, minus some. Seen here are around 94,000 clones, 85% observed once, and the top ten hold just under 9.5%. Time point denoted: blood 4 weeks post-SBRT, at nephrectomy. Stated treatment: 15 Gy SBRT to primary tumor, nephrectomy 4 weeks later. This specimen was blood, taken from a patient whose treatment included radiotherapy and nephrectomy. These receptors all stem from a man aged 45-65 years with renal cell carcinoma.

V usage is TRBV5-8 and J usage is TRBJ1-5; tentatively, D is TRBD1 (6 bases). The ends were cut back, 0 bases at V and 5 bases at J, with 9 bases in the middle. This CDR3 is 14 amino acids long. CDR1 SGHTS and CDR2 YDEGEE come from the germline V gene. CDR3 nucleotides: TGTGCCAGCAGCTTGGACAGGGAGGATCAGCCCCAGCATTTT. This codes for CASSLDREDQPQHF. Looking up the rest from reference TRBV5-8 and TRBJ1-5 gives the full variable domain: EAGVTQSPTHLIKTRGQQATLRCSPISGHTSVYWYQQALGLGLQFLLWYDEGEERNRGNFPPRFSGRQFPNYSSELNVNALELEDSALYLCASSLDREDQPQHFGDGTRLSIL.

The gene calls are TRBV4-2 and TRBJ1-2, with unresolved D. The germline V gene encodes CDR1 LGHNA and CDR2 YNFKEQ. V was trimmed by 0 bases and J by 0 bases, leaving 11 bases between them. The CDR3 runs 16 residues. In DNA form, the CDR3 reads TGTGCCAGCAGCCAAGAAAATTGGCTCCCTAACTATGGCTACACCTTC. Amino acid sequence: CASSQENWLPNYGYTF.

In its sample, this clone was seen a few times. This chain links TRBV5-5 with TRBJ1-6; 8 bases line up with TRBD1. The germline V gene has CDR1 SGHKS and CDR2 YYEKEE (reference sequence). V shed 4 bases and J 5 bases; nucleotides not matched to a gene: 11. The CDR3 extends over 17 amino acids. CDR3 nucleotide sequence: TGTGCCAGCAGCCCGAGGGACAGGAGTAACGATAATTCACCCCTCCACTTT. The encoded protein is CASSPRDRSNDNSPLHF.

The rearrangement links TRBV7-2 to TRBJ2-3, with a tentative D call TRBD1 (6 bases). Germline values: CDR1 SGHTA, CDR2 FQGNSA. The CDR3 has 13 residues. V lost 3 bases, J lost 4 bases, and 8 bases lay in between. The DNA of the CDR3 is TGTGCCAGCAGCTTCAGGGGCGCAGATACGCAGTATTTT. It yields the protein CASSFRGADTQYF.

The chain carries TRBV5-1 and TRBJ2-1; perhaps TRBD2 as D (6 bases). CDR3 length equals 14 residues. CDR1 SGHRS and CDR2 YFSETQ come from the germline V gene. V dropped 1 base and J dropped 9 bases, with 14 bases sitting between them. In nucleotides, the CDR3 is TGCGCCAGCAGCTTGTCGGCGGGATTCGCTGAGCAGTTCTTC. This sequence encodes CASSLSAGFAEQFF.

In this sample, this clone turned up a few times. The rearrangement uses TRBV19 and TRBJ2-2; TRBD1 agrees at 8 bases. Losses at the gene ends were 3 bases for V and 7 bases for J; bases not matched to a gene: 7. Germline-derived CDR1 and CDR2 are LNHDA and SQIVND (reference sequence). The CDR3 loop spans 15 amino acids. CDR3 residues: CASSIQGARGGELFF. The CDR3 nucleotides are TGTGCCAGTAGTATTCAGGGGGCGCGGGGCGGGGAGCTGTTTTTT.

The chain combines TRBV7-9 with TRBJ1-3; 7 nucleotides match TRBD1. There are 17 residues in the CDR3. J lost 2 bases, V lost 1 base, and 8 bases had no gene match. Germline V gene lookup returns CDR1 SEHNR and CDR2 FQNEAQ (reference sequence). CDR3 nucleotides: TGTGCCAGCAGCTTAGGGGTTGGCGGGACAGCTGGAAACACCATATATTTT. It yields the protein CASSLGVGGTAGNTIYF.

This clone has just a few counts. The rearrangement uses TRBV27 and TRBJ2-7; 14 bases are a match to TRBD2. V lost 4 bases to trimming and J lost 3 bases; unmatched junction nucleotides: 8. Germline CDR1 MNHEY, CDR2 SMNVEV (reference sequence). The CDR3 extends over 17 amino acids. The CDR3 sequence is CASSSYSGTSGSYEQYF. CDR3 nucleotide sequence: TGTGCCAGCAGTTCCTACTCCGGGACTAGCGGGAGCTACGAGCAGTACTTC.